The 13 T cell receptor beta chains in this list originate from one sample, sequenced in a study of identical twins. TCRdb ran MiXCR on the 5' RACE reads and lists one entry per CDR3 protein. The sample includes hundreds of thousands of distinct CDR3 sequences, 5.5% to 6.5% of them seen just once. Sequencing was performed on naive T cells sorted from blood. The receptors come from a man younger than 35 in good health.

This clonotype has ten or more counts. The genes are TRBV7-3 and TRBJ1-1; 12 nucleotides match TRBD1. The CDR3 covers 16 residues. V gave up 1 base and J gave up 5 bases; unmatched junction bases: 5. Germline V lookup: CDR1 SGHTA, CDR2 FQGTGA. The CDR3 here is CASSLSRDRGPTEAFF. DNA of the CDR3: TGTGCCAGCAGCTTAAGCCGGGACAGGGGGCCAACTGAAGCTTTCTTT.

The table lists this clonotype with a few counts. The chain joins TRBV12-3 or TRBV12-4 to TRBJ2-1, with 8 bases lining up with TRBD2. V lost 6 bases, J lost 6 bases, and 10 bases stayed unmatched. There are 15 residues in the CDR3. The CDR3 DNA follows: TGTGCCAGCAGGAGTAGCGGGATGGGGATCAATGAGCAGTTCTTC. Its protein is CASRSSGMGINEQFF.

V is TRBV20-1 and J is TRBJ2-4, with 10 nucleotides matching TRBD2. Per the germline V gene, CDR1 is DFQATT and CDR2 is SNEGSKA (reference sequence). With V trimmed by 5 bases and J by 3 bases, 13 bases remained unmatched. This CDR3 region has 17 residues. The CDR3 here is CSAPGPSGRGGKNIQYF. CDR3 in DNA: TGCAGTGCTCCTGGACCTAGCGGGAGAGGGGGCAAAAACATTCAGTACTTC.

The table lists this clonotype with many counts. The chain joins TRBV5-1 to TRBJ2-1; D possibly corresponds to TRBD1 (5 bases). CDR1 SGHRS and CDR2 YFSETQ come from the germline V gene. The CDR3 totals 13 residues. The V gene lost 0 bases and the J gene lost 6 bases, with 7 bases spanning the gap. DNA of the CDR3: TGCGCCAGCAGCTTGGTTAGGGGCAATGAGCAGTTCTTC. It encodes CASSLVRGNEQFF. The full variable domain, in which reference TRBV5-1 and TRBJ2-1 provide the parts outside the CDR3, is KAGVTQTPRYLIKTRGQQVTLSCSPISGHRSVSWYQQTPGQGLQFLFEYFSETQRNKGNFPGRFSGRQFSNSRSEMNVSTLELGDSALYLCASSLVRGNEQFFGPGTRLTVL.

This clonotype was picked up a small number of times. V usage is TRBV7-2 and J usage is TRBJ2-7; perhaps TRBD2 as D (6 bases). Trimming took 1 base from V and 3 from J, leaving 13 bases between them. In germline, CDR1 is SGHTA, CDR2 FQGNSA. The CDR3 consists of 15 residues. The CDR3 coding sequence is TGTGCCAGCAGCTTAGTGTCGGGAGAGTACTACGAGCAGTACTTC. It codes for CASSLVSGEYYEQYF.

The CDR3 coding sequence is TGTGCCAGCATGACAGGGGGGGATGGCTACACCTTC. This gives the protein CASMTGGDGYTF. The V call is TRBV28, the J call TRBJ1-2; 9 bases align to TRBD1. The CDR3 runs to 12 residues. Losses at the gene ends were 7 bases for V and 6 bases for J; bases not matched to a gene: 3. Germline V CDR1 and CDR2: MDHEN, SYDVKM.

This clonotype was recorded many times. The CDR3 loop is CASSQGNGLAGIAQYF. The CDR3 DNA follows: TGCGCCAGCAGCCAAGGAAACGGACTAGCGGGTATAGCCCAGTACTTC. This chain connects TRBV4-1 to TRBJ2-5, with TRBD2 matching over 11 bases. Germline V gene lookup returns CDR1 MGHRA and CDR2 YSYEKL. The V segment lost 1 base and the J segment 9 bases; nucleotides outside the gene matches: 10. The CDR3 is 16 residues long.

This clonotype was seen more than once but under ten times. CDR3: CASSSDRGLRGEQYF. CDR3 DNA: TGTGCCAGCAGTTCAGACAGGGGGCTCCGGGGCGAGCAGTACTTC. The rearrangement links TRBV27 to TRBJ2-7; TRBD1 agrees at 10 bases. The CDR3 runs to 15 residues. V lost 4 bases and J lost 6; bases outside the gene matches: 9. In germline, CDR1 is MNHEY, CDR2 SMNVEV (reference sequence).

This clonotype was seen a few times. In DNA, the CDR3 is TGTGCCACCAGCAGCAGACAGGGTGGGGATACGCAGTATTTT. This gives the protein CATSSRQGGDTQYF. This chain links TRBV15 with TRBJ2-3; 7 bases align to TRBD1. The CDR3 spans 14 residues. Per germline, CDR1 LNHNV and CDR2 YYDKDF (reference sequence). The trim removed 3 bases at V and 6 bases at J, leaving 6 bases unmatched.

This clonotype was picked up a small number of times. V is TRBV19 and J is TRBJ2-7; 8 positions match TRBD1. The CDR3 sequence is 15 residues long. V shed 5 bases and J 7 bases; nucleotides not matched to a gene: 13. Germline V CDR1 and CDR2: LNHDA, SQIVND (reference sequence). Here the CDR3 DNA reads TGTGCCAGTAGTTCCGGGGACAGGCCTTCCTGGGAGCAGTACTTC. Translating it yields CASSSGDRPSWEQYF. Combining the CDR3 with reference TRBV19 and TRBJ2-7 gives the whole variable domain DGGITQSPKYLFRKEGQNVTLSCEQNLNHDAMYWYRQDPGQGLRLIYYSQIVNDFQKGDIAEGYSVSREKKESFPLTVTSAQKNPTAFYLCASSSGDRPSWEQYFGPGTRLTVT.

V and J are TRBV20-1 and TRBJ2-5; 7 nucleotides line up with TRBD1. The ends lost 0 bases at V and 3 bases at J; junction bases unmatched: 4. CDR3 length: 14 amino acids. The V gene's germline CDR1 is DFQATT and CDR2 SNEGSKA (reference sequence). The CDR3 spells CSARDRQGEETQYF. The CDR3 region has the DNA TGCAGTGCTAGAGATAGGCAGGGGGAAGAGACCCAGTACTTC.

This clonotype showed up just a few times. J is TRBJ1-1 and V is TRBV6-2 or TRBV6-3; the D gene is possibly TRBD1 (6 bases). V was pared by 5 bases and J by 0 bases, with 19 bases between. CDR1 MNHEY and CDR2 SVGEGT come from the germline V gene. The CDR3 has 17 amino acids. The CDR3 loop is CASSTLEGGEMNTEAFF. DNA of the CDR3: TGTGCCAGCAGTACCCTCGAAGGGGGGGAAATGAACACTGAAGCTTTCTTT.

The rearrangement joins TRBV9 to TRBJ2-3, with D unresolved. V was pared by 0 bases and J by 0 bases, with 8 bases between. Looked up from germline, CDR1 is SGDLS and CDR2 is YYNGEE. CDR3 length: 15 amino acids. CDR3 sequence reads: CASSVGTSSTDTQYF. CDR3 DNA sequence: TGTGCCAGCAGCGTAGGAACGTCGAGCACAGATACGCAGTATTTT.